Below, 23 T cell receptor beta chains from the same sample are listed, as sequenced in a study of blood T cell repertoires in COVID-19. This table comes from immunoSEQ multiplex PCR, and its TCRdb copy is limited to in-frame clones, with some not included. The sample has 130,000 to 150,000 clones; roughly 88% are singletons. Sequences were obtained from peripheral blood. The receptors were sampled from a woman between 45 and 65 years old with acute or convalescent COVID-19.

V is TRBV9 and J is TRBJ1-1, with D perhaps matching TRBD1 (6 bases). The CDR3 is 14 amino acids. The germline V gene encodes CDR1 SGDLS and CDR2 YYNGEE. V lost 2 bases and J lost 4, with 12 bases in between. The CDR3 loop reads CASSVSSGATEAFF. The CDR3 bases are TGTGCCAGCAGCGTGAGCTCAGGGGCCACTGAAGCTTTCTTT.

Regarding this clone: Other DNA sequences within the sample encode an identical CDR3. The chain recombines TRBV7-2 with TRBJ1-2, with 11 bases fitting TRBD1. The junction had 2 bases not matched to a gene; V was cut back by 0 bases and J by 5 bases. Germline lookup yields CDR1 SGHTA and CDR2 FQGNSA. The CDR3 has 15 residues. The CDR3 DNA reads TGTGCCAGCAGCTTAGCCGGACAGGGGGCTTATGGCTACACCTTC. Translating gives CASSLAGQGAYGYTF.

V usage is TRBV5-1 and J usage is TRBJ2-1; maybe TRBD1 (6 bases). CDR1 and CDR2 from the germline V gene are SGHRS and YFSETQ. CDR3 length equals 15 residues. V gave up 4 bases and J gave up 9 bases, with 20 bases separating them. The chain's CDR3 is CASSVGTPIGGEQFF. The CDR3 bases are TGCGCCAGCAGCGTCGGTACTCCCATAGGGGGTGAGCAGTTCTTC.

This chain joins TRBV5-4 and TRBJ2-7; tentative D call: TRBD1 (6 bases). V lost 5 bases and J 7 bases, leaving 16 bases between the germline ends. This CDR3 contains 13 residues. Germline CDR1 SGHNT, CDR2 YYREEE (reference sequence). In DNA, the CDR3 is TGTGCCAGCAGGGACAGCCCCTTCGAAGAGCAGTACTTC. Translated, it gives CASRDSPFEEQYF.

The chain carries TRBV2 and TRBJ1-6, with TRBD1 identical over 7 bases. Germline V CDR1 and CDR2: SNHLY, FYNNEI. CDR3 length: 16 residues. Trimming at V came to 9 bases and at J to 2 bases, leaving 10 bases not matched to a gene. The CDR3 here is CARGTTGLAYNSPLHF. The CDR3 region has the DNA TGTGCCAGGGGTACGACAGGGTTGGCCTATAATTCACCCCTCCACTTT.

V is TRBV30 and J is TRBJ1-5, with D perhaps TRBD1 (6 bases). CDR3 length equals 13 residues. V was pared by 3 bases and J by 4 bases, with 10 bases between. The germline V gene encodes CDR1 GTSNPN and CDR2 SVGIG (reference sequence). The CDR3 bases are TGTGCCTGGAGGCAAACAGGGAATCAGCCCCAGCATTTT. Its translation is CAWRQTGNQPQHF.

This sequence joins TRBV10-2 and TRBJ1-2; D call uncertain. V gave up 2 bases and J gave up 4 bases, with 8 bases separating them. CDR3 size: 13 residues. CDR1 is WSHSY and CDR2 is SAAADI in the germline V gene. This chain's CDR3 is CASSEEGGYGYTF. The CDR3 coding sequence is TGCGCCAGCAGTGAGGAGGGAGGCTATGGCTACACCTTC.

This sequence joins TRBV27 and TRBJ2-7; unclear D gene. V lost 2 bases to trimming and J lost 2 bases, with 10 bases between them. Per the germline V gene, CDR1 is MNHEY and CDR2 is SMNVEV (reference sequence). This CDR3 region has 14 residues. CDR3 coding DNA: TGTGCCAGCAGTTTACGAGGAGTTCCCTACGAGCAGTACTTC. Protein product: CASSLRGVPYEQYF.

The chain uses TRBV5-1 and TRBJ2-2; 8 bases are shared with TRBD1. Germline-derived CDR1 and CDR2 are SGHRS and YFSETQ. The J segment lost 4 bases and the V segment lost 4 bases, leaving 6 bases of the junction unmatched. This CDR3 is built from 15 residues. CDR3 sequence (DNA): TGCGCCAGCAGCCAGGTTACAGGGGGCACCGGGGAGCTGTTTTTT. Protein: CASSQVTGGTGELFF.

The chain joins TRBV27 to TRBJ2-3; 7 bases match TRBD1. Germline CDR1 MNHEY, CDR2 SMNVEV (reference sequence). V lost 5 bases to trimming and J lost 2 bases; unmatched junction nucleotides: 7. This CDR3 has 15 residues. As DNA, the CDR3 is TGTGCCAGCAGTGGCCTGACAGGGAACACAGATACGCAGTATTTT. This translates into CASSGLTGNTDTQYF.

V gene TRBV7-2 combines with J gene TRBJ1-1; 8 bases fit TRBD1. V was pared by 5 bases and J by 4 bases, with 9 bases of the junction left unmatched. This CDR3 has 15 amino acids. The germline CDR1 and CDR2 sequences are SGHTA and FQGNSA. The CDR3 DNA reads TGTGCCAGCAGCCAAAGGACAGGGTTGGGCACTGAAGCTTTCTTT. It specifies CASSQRTGLGTEAFF.

This sequence joins TRBV6-1 and TRBJ1-5, with 9 bases lining up with TRBD1. The CDR3 contains 14 residues. V gave up 4 bases and J gave up 9 bases; unmatched junction bases: 7. Per germline, CDR1 MNHNS and CDR2 SASEGT. Here the CDR3 reads CASSAGTGKGPQHF. For the CDR3, the DNA is TGTGCCAGCAGTGCCGGGACAGGGAAGGGGCCCCAGCATTTT.

The genes are TRBV9 and TRBJ1-2; D is perhaps TRBD1 (6 bases). V lost 0 bases and J lost 9, with 18 bases in between. Germline CDR1 SGDLS, CDR2 YYNGEE. CDR3 length: 15 residues. DNA of the CDR3: TGTGCCAGCAGCGTAGAGGGGGAAAGGGGAATCCGCTACACCTTC. This gives the protein CASSVEGERGIRYTF.

The rearrangement links TRBV5-6 to TRBJ1-3; D is perhaps TRBD1 (6 bases). CDR3 length equals 18 residues. CDR1 and CDR2 (germline): SGHDT, YYEEEE. V was trimmed by 4 bases and J by 0 bases, leaving 20 bases between them. The CDR3 here is CASSLLLTGHYSGNTIYF. In DNA form, the CDR3 reads TGTGCCAGCAGCCTCCTACTGACAGGACATTACTCTGGAAACACCATATATTTT.

This clone was detected only a few times. CDR3 sequence: CASSPGDSLYGYTF. The DNA of the CDR3 is TGTGCCAGCAGCCCAGGGGACAGTCTATATGGCTACACCTTC. V is TRBV5-4 and J is TRBJ1-2; TRBD1 aligns across 7 bases. The ends lost 4 bases at V and 5 bases at J; junction bases unmatched: 8. Germline V gene sequence: CDR1 SGHNT, CDR2 YYREEE (reference sequence). The CDR3 sequence is 14 residues long.

The chain combines TRBV15 with TRBJ1-5; perhaps TRBD1 as D (6 bases). Germline V gene lookup returns CDR1 LNHNV and CDR2 YYDKDF (reference sequence). V was clipped by 3 bases and J by 0 bases, with 9 bases between them. CDR3 length: 15 residues. CDR3 protein: CATSSEGGSNQPQHF. The CDR3 region has the DNA TGTGCCACCAGCAGCGAAGGGGGTAGCAATCAGCCCCAGCATTTT.

This rearrangement joins TRBV18 to TRBJ1-2, with 9 bases identical to TRBD1. CDR1 and CDR2 from the germline V gene are KGHSH and LQKENI. The CDR3 is 15 residues long. V lost 3 bases to trimming and J lost 2 bases; unmatched junction nucleotides: 4. Here the CDR3 reads CASSPLGQGNYGYTF. The CDR3 nucleotides read TGTGCCAGCTCACCGCTAGGACAGGGGAACTATGGCTACACCTTC.

The chain combines TRBV7-8 with TRBJ1-1, with 7 bases lining up with TRBD1. Germline CDR1 is SGHVS and CDR2 is FQNEAQ. V gave up 4 bases and J gave up 5 bases; unmatched junction bases: 13. This CDR3 is 16 amino acids long. The CDR3 sequence is CASSSPRTGEYTEAFF. DNA for the CDR3: TGTGCCAGCAGCTCGCCCCGAACAGGGGAATATACTGAAGCTTTCTTT.

This clone showed up just a few times. The chain carries TRBV6-5 and TRBJ1-5; D unresolved. Trimming pared 3 bases from V and 4 bases from J, leaving 7 bases between. In germline, CDR1 is MNHEY, CDR2 SVGAGI. The CDR3 totals 13 residues. The CDR3 DNA is TGTGCCAGCAGTTATTTGCAGAATCAGCCCCAGCATTTT. This sequence encodes CASSYLQNQPQHF.

The gene calls are TRBV9 and TRBJ1-1; no firm D call. Germline loops: CDR1 SGDLS, CDR2 YYNGEE. This CDR3 is 18 amino acids long. Trimming shortened V by 5 bases and J by 0 bases, and 23 bases separated the two germline ends. The CDR3 nucleotides read TGTGCCAGCAGTGCACCTCCCGGATCCGCCCGGGTGAACACTGAAGCTTTCTTT. Its protein is CASSAPPGSARVNTEAFF.

V is TRBV10-3 and J is TRBJ2-2; 7 positions agree with TRBD2. This CDR3 has 15 residues. V lost 6 bases to trimming and J lost 2 bases; unmatched junction nucleotides: 6. Per germline, CDR1 ENHRY and CDR2 SYGVKD. The CDR3 sequence: CAISELAINTGELFF. The CDR3 DNA sequence: TGTGCCATCAGCGAACTAGCGATTAACACCGGGGAGCTGTTTTTT.

The chain has TRBV11-3 and TRBJ1-1, with 7 bases matching TRBD1. With V trimmed by 5 bases and J by 4 bases, 4 bases remained unmatched. The CDR3 length is 13 residues. Germline CDR1 and CDR2: SGHNT and YENEEA. The CDR3 DNA is TGTGCCAGCAGCCCGGACAGGTTCACTGAAGCTTTCTTT. Translation: CASSPDRFTEAFF.

The rearrangement joins TRBV27 to TRBJ2-5, with D possibly being TRBD1 (5 bases). Trimming stripped 3 bases from V and 5 bases from J, with 19 bases between. Germline CDR1 MNHEY, CDR2 SMNVEV (reference sequence). This CDR3 has 16 residues. The CDR3 DNA follows: TGTGCCAGCAGTTTGATAAAGGGGTTGGGATGGGAGACCCAGTACTTC. Protein: CASSLIKGLGWETQYF.